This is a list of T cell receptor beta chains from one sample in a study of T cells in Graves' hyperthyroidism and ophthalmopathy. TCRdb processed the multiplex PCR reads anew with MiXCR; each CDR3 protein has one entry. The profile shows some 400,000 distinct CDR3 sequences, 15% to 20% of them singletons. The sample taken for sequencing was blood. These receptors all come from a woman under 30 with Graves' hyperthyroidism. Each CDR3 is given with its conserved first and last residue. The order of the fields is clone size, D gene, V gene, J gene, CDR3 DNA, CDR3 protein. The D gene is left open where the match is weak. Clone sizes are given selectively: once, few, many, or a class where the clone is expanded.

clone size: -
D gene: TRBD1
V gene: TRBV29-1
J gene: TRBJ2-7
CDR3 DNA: TGCAGCGTTGAAGTTCTTTTTCCTGACAGGGGGCATTACGAGCAGTACTTC
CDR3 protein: CSVEVLFPDRGHYEQYF

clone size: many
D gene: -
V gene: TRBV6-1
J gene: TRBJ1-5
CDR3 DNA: TGTGCCAGCAGTGAAGGGGGGGGGGGAATCGCCCAGCCCCAGCATTTT
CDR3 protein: CASSEGGGGIAQPQHF

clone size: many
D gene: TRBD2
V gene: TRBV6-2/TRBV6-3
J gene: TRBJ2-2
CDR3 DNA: TGTGCCAGCAGTTGGGGGGGCACCGGGGAGCTGTTTTTT
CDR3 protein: CASSWGGTGELFF

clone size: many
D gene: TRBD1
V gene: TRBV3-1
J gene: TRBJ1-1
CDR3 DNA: TGTGCCAGCAGCCAAGGACCGGGACAGGGGGCTTTGAACACTGAAGCTTTCTTT
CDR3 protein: CASSQGPGQGALNTEAFF

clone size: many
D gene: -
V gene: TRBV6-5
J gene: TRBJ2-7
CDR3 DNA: TGTGCCAGCAGTTACGGTACGATTCGCTCCGAGCAGTACTTC
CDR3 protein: CASSYGTIRSEQYF

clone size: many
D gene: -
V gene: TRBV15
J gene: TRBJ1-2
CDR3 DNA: TGTGCCACCAGCAGAGTTGGGGGCCGCTATGGCTACACCTTC
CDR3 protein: CATSRVGGRYGYTF

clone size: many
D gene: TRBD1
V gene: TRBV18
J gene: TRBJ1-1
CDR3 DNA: TGTGCCAGCTCGTCGACAGGGGGGATCACTGAAGCTTTCTTT
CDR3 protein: CASSSTGGITEAFF

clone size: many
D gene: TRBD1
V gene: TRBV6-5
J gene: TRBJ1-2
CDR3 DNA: TGTGCCAGCAGTAACAGGGGTGGTGGCTACACCTTC
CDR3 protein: CASSNRGGGYTF

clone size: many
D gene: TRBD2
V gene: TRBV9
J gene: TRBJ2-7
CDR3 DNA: TGTGCCAGCAGCCCCCGAGGCGGGGGGCACGAGCAGTACTTC
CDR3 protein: CASSPRGGGHEQYF

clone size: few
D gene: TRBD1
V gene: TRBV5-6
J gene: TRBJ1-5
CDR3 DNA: TGTGCCAGCAGCCTGACAGGGGGCAGTCAGCCCCAGCATTTT
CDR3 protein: CASSLTGGSQPQHF

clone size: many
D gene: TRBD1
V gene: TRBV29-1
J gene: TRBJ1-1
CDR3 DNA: TGCAGCGTTGAAGAACGACAGGGGTGGACTGAAGCTTTCTTT
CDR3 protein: CSVEERQGWTEAFF

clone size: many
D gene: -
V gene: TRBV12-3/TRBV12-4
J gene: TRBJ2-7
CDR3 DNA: TGTGCCAGCAGTTCGGGACTCGAGCAGTACTTC
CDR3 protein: CASSSGLEQYF

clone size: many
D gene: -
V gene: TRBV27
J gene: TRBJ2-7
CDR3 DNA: TGTGCCAGCAGTTTGGACGGGCCCTACGAGCAGTACTTC
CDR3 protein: CASSLDGPYEQYF

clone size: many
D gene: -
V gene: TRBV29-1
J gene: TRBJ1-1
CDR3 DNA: TGCAGCGTTCTGTTTGGGGGAATGAAAACTGAAGCTTTCTTT
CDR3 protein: CSVLFGGMKTEAFF

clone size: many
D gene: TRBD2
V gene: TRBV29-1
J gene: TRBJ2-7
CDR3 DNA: TGCAGCGTTGAGGGGACTAGATCCTACGAGCAGTACTTC
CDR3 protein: CSVEGTRSYEQYF

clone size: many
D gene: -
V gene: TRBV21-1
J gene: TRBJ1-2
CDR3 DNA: TGTGCCAGCAGCAACGATCAAGCTCCAAAAGCGGGACAGAGACACCTTAACTATGGCTACACCTTC
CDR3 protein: CASSNDQAPKAGQRHLNYGYTF

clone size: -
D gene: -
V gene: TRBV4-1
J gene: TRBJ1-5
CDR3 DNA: TGCGCCAGCAGCCAAGAACCCGGAGGGGTTCAGCCCCAGCATTTT
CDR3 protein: CASSQEPGGVQPQHF

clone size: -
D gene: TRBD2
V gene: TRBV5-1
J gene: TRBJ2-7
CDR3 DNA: TGCGCCAGCCCGCATCCCCCAGCGGGGGGCCTCGAGAGCTCCTACGAGCAGTACTTC
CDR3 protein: CASPHPPAGGLESSYEQYF

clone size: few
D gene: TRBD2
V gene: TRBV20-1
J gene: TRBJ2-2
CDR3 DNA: TGCAGTGCTAGAGATTTTCGGGGGGGGGCCGCCGGGGAGCTGTTTTTT
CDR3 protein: CSARDFRGGAAGELFF

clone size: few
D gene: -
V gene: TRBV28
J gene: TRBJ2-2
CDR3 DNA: TGTGCCAGCAGTTTAGCCCTAGCCCCGGGCACCGGGGAGCTGTTTTTT
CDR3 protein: CASSLALAPGTGELFF

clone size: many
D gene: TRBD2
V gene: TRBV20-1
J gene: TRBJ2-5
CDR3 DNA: TGCAGTGCTAGAGATTTCATCCTAGCGGTACAAGAGACCCAGTACTTC
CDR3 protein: CSARDFILAVQETQYF

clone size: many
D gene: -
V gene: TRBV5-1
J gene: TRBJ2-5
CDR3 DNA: TGCGCCAGCAGCGCTGGAATCGGAGAGACCCAGTACTTC
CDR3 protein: CASSAGIGETQYF

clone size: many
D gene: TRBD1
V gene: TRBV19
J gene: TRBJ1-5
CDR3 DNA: TGTGCCAGTAGCCCGGGACAGGGTAGTAGAGGCAATCGGCCCCAGCATTTT
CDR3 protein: CASSPGQGSRGNRPQHF

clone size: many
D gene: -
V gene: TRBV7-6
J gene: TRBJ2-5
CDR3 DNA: TGTGCCAGCAGCCCCGGACCATCAGAGACCCAGTACTTC
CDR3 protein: CASSPGPSETQYF

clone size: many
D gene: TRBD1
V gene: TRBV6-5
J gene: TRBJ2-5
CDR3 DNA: TGTGCCAGCAGTTACACGACAGGGTGGGAAGAGACCCAGTACTTC
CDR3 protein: CASSYTTGWEETQYF

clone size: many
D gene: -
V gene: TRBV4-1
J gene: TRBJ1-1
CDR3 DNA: TGCGCCAGCAGCCAAGCGCTTTTACGGGGAAGAAACACTGAAGCTTTCTTT
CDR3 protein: CASSQALLRGRNTEAFF

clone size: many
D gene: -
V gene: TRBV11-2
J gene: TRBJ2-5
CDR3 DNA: TGTGCCAGCAGCTCTCGATGGACCGATCAAGAGACCCAGTACTTC
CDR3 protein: CASSSRWTDQETQYF

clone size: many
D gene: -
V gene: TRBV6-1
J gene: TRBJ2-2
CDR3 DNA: TGTGCCAGCAGTAATTTAGACGGGGAGCTGTTTTTT
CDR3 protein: CASSNLDGELFF

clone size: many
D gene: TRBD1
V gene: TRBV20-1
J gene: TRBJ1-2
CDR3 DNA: TGCAGTGCTGGGACAGGGTTAGCTAACTATGGCTACACCTTC
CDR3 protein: CSAGTGLANYGYTF

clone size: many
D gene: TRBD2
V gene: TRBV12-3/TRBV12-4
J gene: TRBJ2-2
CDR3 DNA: TGTGCCAGCAGAATCCGACGACTAGCGGGGGTGACCGGGGAGCTGTTTTTT
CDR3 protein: CASRIRRLAGVTGELFF

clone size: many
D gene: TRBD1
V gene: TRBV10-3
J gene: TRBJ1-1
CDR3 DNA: TGTGCCATCAGTGAGCCGGACAGGGCGGATGAAGCTTTCTTT
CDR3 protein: CAISEPDRADEAFF

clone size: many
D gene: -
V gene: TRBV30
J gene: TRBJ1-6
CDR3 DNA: TGTGCCTGGAGCACCCCGGAGCCCCTCCACTTT
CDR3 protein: CAWSTPEPLHF

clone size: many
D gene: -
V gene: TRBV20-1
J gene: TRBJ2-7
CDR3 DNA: TGCAGTGCGCCCCGGTCCACCTACGAGCAGTACTTC
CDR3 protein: CSAPRSTYEQYF

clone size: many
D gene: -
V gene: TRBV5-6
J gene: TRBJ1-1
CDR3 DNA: TGTGCCAGCAGCTCAGGACGCTCGGAAGCTTTCTTT
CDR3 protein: CASSSGRSEAFF

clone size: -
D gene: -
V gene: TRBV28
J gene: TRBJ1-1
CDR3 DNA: TGTGCCAGCACCCTAAGGGGTGAAGCTTTCTTT
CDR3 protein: CASTLRGEAFF

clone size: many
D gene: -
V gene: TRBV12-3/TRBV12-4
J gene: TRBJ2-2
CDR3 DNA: TGTGCCAGCAGTTTTTACGGAACCACCGGGGAGCTGTTTTTT
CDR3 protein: CASSFYGTTGELFF

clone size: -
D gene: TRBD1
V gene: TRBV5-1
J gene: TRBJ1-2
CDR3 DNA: TGCGCCAGCAGCCCAACGACAGGGGCTAACTATGGCTACACCTTC
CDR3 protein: CASSPTTGANYGYTF

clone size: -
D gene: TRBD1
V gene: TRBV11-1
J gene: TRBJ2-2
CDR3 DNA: TGTGCCAGCAGCTCAAGACAGGGGTTCCCAACCGGGGAGCTGTTTTTT
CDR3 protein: CASSSRQGFPTGELFF

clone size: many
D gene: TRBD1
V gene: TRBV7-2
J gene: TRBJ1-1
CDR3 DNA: TGTGCCAGCAGCGCCCGGGACAGGGAAATAGGTTTCTTT
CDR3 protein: CASSARDREIGFF

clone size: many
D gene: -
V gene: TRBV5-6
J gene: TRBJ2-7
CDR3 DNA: TGTGCCAGCAGCTGGCGTGATTCGAACTACGAGCAGTACTTC
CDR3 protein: CASSWRDSNYEQYF

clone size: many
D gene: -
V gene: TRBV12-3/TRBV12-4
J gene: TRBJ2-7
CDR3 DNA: TGTGCCAGGGATTTTAGGGTTTCCTACGAGCAGTACTTC
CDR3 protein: CARDFRVSYEQYF

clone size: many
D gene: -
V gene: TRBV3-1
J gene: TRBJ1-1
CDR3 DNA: TGTGCCAGCAGCCTTACGGGAAACCAAGAAGAAGCTTTCTTT
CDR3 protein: CASSLTGNQEEAFF

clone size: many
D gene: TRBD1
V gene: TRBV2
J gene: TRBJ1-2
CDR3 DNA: TGTGCCAGCAGGGACAGGGCGATTCTCTATGGCTACACCTTC
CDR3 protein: CASRDRAILYGYTF

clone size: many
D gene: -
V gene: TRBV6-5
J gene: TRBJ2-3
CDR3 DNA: TGTGCCAGCAGTTACCGGTCACGGACAGATACGCAGTATTTT
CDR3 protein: CASSYRSRTDTQYF

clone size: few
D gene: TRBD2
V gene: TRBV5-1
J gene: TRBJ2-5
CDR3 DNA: TGCGCCAGTGCCGCACTAGCGGGCCAAGAGACCCAGTACTTC
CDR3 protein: CASAALAGQETQYF

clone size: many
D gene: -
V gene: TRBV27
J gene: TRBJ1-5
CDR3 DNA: TGTGCCAGCAGTGACGGAGCCGCCAATCAGCCCCAGCATTTT
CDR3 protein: CASSDGAANQPQHF

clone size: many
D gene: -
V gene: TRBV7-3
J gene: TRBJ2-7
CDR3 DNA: TGTGCCAGCAGCTTAGGGGTAGGGGTAAACGACGAGCAGTACTTC
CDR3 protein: CASSLGVGVNDEQYF

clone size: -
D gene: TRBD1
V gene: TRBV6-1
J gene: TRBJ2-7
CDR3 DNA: TGTGCCAGCAGTCCCCGCGGACAGGCGATGACCTACGATCAGTACTTC
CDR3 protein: CASSPRGQAMTYDQYF

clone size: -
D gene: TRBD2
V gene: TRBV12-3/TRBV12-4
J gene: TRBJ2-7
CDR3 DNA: TGTGCCAGCAGTTCCCTAGCGGGGGAATACGAGCAGTACTTC
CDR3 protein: CASSSLAGEYEQYF

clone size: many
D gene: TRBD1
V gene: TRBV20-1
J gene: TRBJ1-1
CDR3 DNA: TGCAGTGCTAAACAGGGGGCCCGGACTGAAGCTTTCTTT
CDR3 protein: CSAKQGARTEAFF

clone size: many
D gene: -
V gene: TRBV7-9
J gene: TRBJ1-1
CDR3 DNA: TGTGCCAGCAGCTTATTCCACACTGAAGCTTTCTTT
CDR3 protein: CASSLFHTEAFF

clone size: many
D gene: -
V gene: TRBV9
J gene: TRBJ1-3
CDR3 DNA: TGTGCCAGCAGCGTAGCGCCGGAAGTTAACACCATATATTTT
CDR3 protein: CASSVAPEVNTIYF

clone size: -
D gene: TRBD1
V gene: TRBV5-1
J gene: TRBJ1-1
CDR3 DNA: TGCGCCAGCAGAAACGCCGGGACAGGAACCCGCGGAGTCTTT
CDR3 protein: CASRNAGTGTRGVF